These 10 T cell receptor beta chains came from one sample sequenced in a study of shared clonotypes between healthy human individuals. The method was immunoSEQ multiplex PCR; TCRdb's version includes in-frame clones alone and lacks a portion of them. The sample comprises around 340,000 clones, less than 75% of which are singletons, and under 11% rests with the top ten. Specimen: memory CD4+ T cells sorted from blood. The subset is: CD45RA-negative fraction. The receptor source for this set is a man under 40 in good health.

This clone appeared once. The chain uses TRBV28 and TRBJ2-5; D is undetermined. The germline V gene encodes CDR1 MDHEN and CDR2 SYDVKM. The CDR3 has 13 amino acids. V lost 5 bases to trimming and J lost 5 bases, with 12 bases between them. CDR3: CASSTNFRETQYF. The CDR3 DNA sequence: TGTGCCAGCAGTACAAATTTTCGGGAGACCCAGTACTTC.

This clone was detected only a few times. The rearrangement uses TRBV5-1 and TRBJ2-7; either TRBD1 or TRBD2 may fit D (5 bases each). Germline V gene lookup returns CDR1 SGHRS and CDR2 YFSETQ. This CDR3 region has 16 residues. The germline V and J ends were trimmed by 0 bases and 2 bases, with 15 bases remaining between them. The CDR3: CASSLVVGTEAYEQYF. The CDR3 DNA follows: TGCGCCAGCAGCTTGGTGGTCGGGACGGAGGCCTACGAGCAGTACTTC.

The chain employs TRBV19 and TRBJ2-4, with D hard to call. The CDR3 covers 14 residues. CDR1 is LNHDA, CDR2 SQIVND, per germline (reference sequence). V was shortened by 3 bases and J by 8 bases, with 14 bases between the two germline ends. The CDR3 DNA reads as TGTGCCAGTAGTATTAGGCCTACCAGCGACATTCAGTACTTC. It codes for CASSIRPTSDIQYF.

This chain connects TRBV4-3 to TRBJ2-1; the match to TRBD1 covers 9 bases. CDR3 length: 17 residues. Trimming cost V 4 bases and J 7 bases; bases outside gene matches: 14. The germline CDR1 and CDR2 sequences are LGHNA and YSLEER. The CDR3 loop reads CASSPIEGQGLRNEQFF. In DNA, the CDR3 is TGCGCCAGCAGCCCAATCGAAGGACAGGGGTTGAGGAATGAGCAGTTCTTC.

The rearrangement uses TRBV14 and TRBJ2-7; 7 bases align to TRBD2. The V segment lost 4 bases and the J segment 5 bases; nucleotides outside the gene matches: 8. The CDR3 is 14 amino acids. Germline assignment: CDR1 SGHDN and CDR2 FVKESK. CDR3 sequence (DNA): TGTGCCAGCAGCCTCCCGGGACTACCACACGAGCAGTACTTC. Amino acids: CASSLPGLPHEQYF.

The chain recombines TRBV5-6 with TRBJ2-2; 9 bases fit TRBD1. After removal of 2 bases from V and 7 bases from J, the junction contained 12 bases not matched to a gene. CDR3 length: 17 residues. CDR1 and CDR2 from the germline V gene are SGHDT and YYEEEE. CDR3 loop: CASSFTDRGSSHGELFF. The CDR3 region has the DNA TGTGCCAGCAGCTTCACTGACAGGGGGTCTTCCCACGGGGAGCTGTTTTTT.

J is TRBJ2-6 and V is TRBV2, with 7 bases identical to TRBD1. Germline assignment: CDR1 SNHLY and CDR2 FYNNEI. The CDR3 runs 15 residues. V shed 4 bases and J 4 bases; nucleotides not matched to a gene: 4. CDR3 in amino acids: CASSGDRAGANVLTF. The CDR3 DNA sequence: TGTGCCAGCAGTGGCGACAGGGCAGGGGCCAACGTCCTGACTTTC. Using reference TRBV2 and TRBJ2-6 for the parts outside the CDR3, the full variable domain is EPEVTQTPSHQVTQMGQEVILRCVPISNHLYFYWYRQILGQKVEFLVSFYNNEISEKSEIFDDQFSVERPDGSNFTLKIRSTKLEDSAMYFCASSGDRAGANVLTFGAGSRLTVL.

The chain combines TRBV7-2 with TRBJ2-1; 10 nucleotides agree with TRBD2. The germline CDR1 and CDR2 sequences are SGHTA and FQGNSA. The CDR3 spans 16 residues. Trimming removed 5 bases from V and 12 bases from J; junction bases left unmatched: 16. DNA of the CDR3: TGTGCCAGCAGCCTACTAGGGGCTAGCGGGAGTCGGGTGCAGTTCTTC. It yields the protein CASSLLGASGSRVQFF.

The rearrangement uses TRBV28 and TRBJ2-5; 11 bases are shared with TRBD2. CDR1 and CDR2 (germline): MDHEN, SYDVKM. This CDR3 is 14 amino acids long. V lost 8 bases and J lost 0; bases outside the gene matches: 2. In nucleotides, the CDR3 is TGTGCCAGCGCTAGCGGGGGGTACCAAGAGACCCAGTACTTC. Amino acids: CASASGGYQETQYF.

This chain connects TRBV7-9 to TRBJ1-1; D not certain. The V gene's germline CDR1 is SEHNR and CDR2 FQNEAQ (reference sequence). Between the trimmed V and J ends, which lost 3 bases and 4 bases, there was a span of 3 bases. The CDR3 is made up of 11 amino acids. In DNA, the CDR3 is TGTGCCAGCAGCTTGTTCACTGAAGCTTTCTTT. This translates into CASSLFTEAFF. The full variable domain, rest sourced from reference TRBV7-9 and TRBJ1-1, is DTGVSQNPRHKITKRGQNVTFRCDPISEHNRLYWYRQTLGQGPEFLTYFQNEAQLEKSRLLSDRFSAERPKGSFSTLEIQRTEQGDSAMYLCASSLFTEAFFGQGTRLTVV.